Presented here are 21 T cell receptor beta chains from one specimen sequenced in a study of T cells in Graves' hyperthyroidism and ophthalmopathy. Amplification targeted TCR beta CDR3 regions from RNA transcripts. The TCR CDR3 was amplified in a first-round RT-PCR using the HTBI primer set. TCRdb used MiXCR to reprocess the multiplex PCR reads, holding one entry per CDR3 protein. Of roughly 250,000 distinct CDR3 sequences listed, 20% to 25% were seen once; the top ten hold around 64%. What was sequenced was blood. The receptor set was obtained from a man in his thirties or forties with Graves' ophthalmopathy.

This clonotype was seen at least ten times. V gene TRBV2 combines with J gene TRBJ1-1; no clear D. The CDR3 spans 13 residues. V was shortened by 4 bases and J by 2 bases, with 8 bases between the two germline ends. The V gene's germline CDR1 is SNHLY and CDR2 FYNNEI. In nucleotides, the CDR3 is TGTGCCAGCAGTGGGGCGGCAAACACTGAAGCTTTCTTT. Translating it yields CASSGAANTEAFF.

To note about this clonotype: This may arise from a read error, as a much more abundant clone is one base away. Because the CDR3 is missing its conserved closing phenylalanine or tryptophan, this is likely a read error. V is TRBV2 and J is TRBJ2-7; D is perhaps TRBD2 (5 bases). From germline, CDR1 is SNHLY and CDR2 FYNNEI. Trimming pared 2 bases from V and 2 bases from J, leaving 10 bases between. This CDR3 is built from 14 residues. Here the CDR3 DNA reads TGTGCCAGCAGTGAATATTGGGGAGCCTACGAGCAGTACCTC. The encoded protein is CASSEYWGAYEQYL.

The chain carries TRBV9 and TRBJ1-6, with TRBD1 identical over 9 bases. The V and J ends lost 3 bases and 10 bases, in that order; junction bases with no gene match: 8. CDR3 length: 15 residues. Germline CDR1 SGDLS, CDR2 YYNGEE. CDR3 nucleotide sequence: TGTGCCAGCAGCGAAAGTGGGACAGGGAGCTCACCCCTCCACTTT. Translated: CASSESGTGSSPLHF.

V and J are TRBV20-1 and TRBJ2-3; D ambiguous. The CDR3 covers 12 residues. V shed 6 bases and J shed 1 base, with 8 bases lying between them. Germline CDR1 DFQATT, CDR2 SNEGSKA (reference sequence). CDR3 in amino acids: CSAAGGTDTQYF. In DNA form, the CDR3 reads TGCAGTGCGGCCGGAGGCACAGATACGCAGTATTTT.

This clonotype was detected only a few times. V and J are TRBV5-1 and TRBJ2-7; D remains ambiguous. From germline, CDR1 is SGHRS and CDR2 YFSETQ. The CDR3 consists of 12 residues. The V and J ends lost 3 bases and 1 base respectively, with 5 bases between them. The CDR3 reads CASSSNSYEQYF. The CDR3 nucleotides are TGCGCCAGCAGCTCCAATTCCTACGAGCAGTACTTC. Looking up the rest from reference TRBV5-1 and TRBJ2-7 gives the full variable domain: KAGVTQTPRYLIKTRGQQVTLSCSPISGHRSVSWYQQTPGQGLQFLFEYFSETQRNKGNFPGRFSGRQFSNSRSEMNVSTLELGDSALYLCASSSNSYEQYFGPGTRLTVT.

The chain recombines TRBV4-1 with TRBJ2-7; D might be TRBD1 (6 bases). Trimming removed 3 bases at V and 3 bases at J, with 12 bases between. CDR3 length equals 14 residues. In germline, CDR1 is MGHRA, CDR2 YSYEKL. The CDR3 nucleotides are TGCGCCAGCAGCCAGGACCGGGACATCTACGAGCAGTACTTC. It specifies CASSQDRDIYEQYF.

The CDR3 loop is CASSFWVAGAYEQYF. Written as DNA, the CDR3 is TGTGCCAGCAGTTTTTGGGTAGCGGGGGCCTACGAGCAGTACTTC. V usage is TRBV12-3 or TRBV12-4 and J usage is TRBJ2-7; 9 nucleotides line up with TRBD2. J gave up 2 bases and V 3 bases, and 5 bases lay outside the gene matches. There are 15 residues in the CDR3.

This chain connects TRBV3-1 to TRBJ2-1; 10 positions agree with TRBD2. Germline V lookup: CDR1 LGHDT, CDR2 YNNKEL (reference sequence). With V trimmed by 1 base and J by 2 bases, 11 bases remained unmatched. This CDR3 has 19 amino acids. The CDR3 is CASSQGFKPAGGPYNEQFF. The CDR3 bases are TGTGCCAGCAGCCAAGGGTTCAAACCAGCGGGAGGGCCCTACAATGAGCAGTTCTTC.

To note about this clonotype: With a much larger clone just one base away, this may be a read error. This chain joins TRBV2 and TRBJ1-2, with TRBD1 matching 8 bases. Trimming at V came to 6 bases and at J to 4 bases, leaving 7 bases not matched to a gene. The V gene's germline CDR1 is SNHLY and CDR2 FYNNEI. The CDR3 has 14 amino acids. The CDR3 spells CASRETGAIYGYTF. DNA for the CDR3: TGTGCCAGCAGAGAGACAGGGGCTATCTATGGCTACACCTTC.

This chain connects TRBV18 to TRBJ1-1; the match to TRBD1 covers 9 bases. Unmatched junction bases numbered 10, after V lost 4 bases and J lost 1 base. Germline values: CDR1 KGHSH, CDR2 LQKENI. The CDR3 consists of 17 residues. CDR3 residues: CASSRQTGQGRNTEAFF. In nucleotides, the CDR3 is TGTGCCAGCTCACGACAGACCGGACAGGGGAGGAACACTGAAGCTTTCTTT.

This clonotype has more than one count but fewer than ten. This chain connects TRBV5-1 to TRBJ2-1; 8 nucleotides agree with TRBD2. CDR3 length: 17 amino acids. Per germline, CDR1 SGHRS and CDR2 YFSETQ. The V segment lost 0 bases and the J segment 2 bases; nucleotides outside the gene matches: 7. CDR3 sequence reads: CASSLGSGRGTYNEQFF. The CDR3, as DNA: TGCGCCAGCAGCTTGGGAAGCGGGAGAGGAACCTACAATGAGCAGTTCTTC.

This rearrangement joins TRBV20-1 to TRBJ2-3, with D maybe TRBD1 (9 bases). Per the germline V gene, CDR1 is DFQATT and CDR2 is SNEGSKA (reference sequence). V lost 2 bases and J lost 3, with 18 bases in between. The CDR3 loop spans 16 amino acids. CDR3 DNA sequence: TGCAGTGCTAGATGGATTAGCGGGACAGGGACAGATACGCAGTATTTT. Translated: CSARWISGTGTDTQYF.

This clonotype was detected once. The chain is built from TRBV7-9 and TRBJ2-2, with D unresolved. The CDR3 has 13 residues. The V end lost 5 bases, the J end lost 6 bases, and 10 bases lay between the germline ends. Germline CDR1 SEHNR, CDR2 FQNEAQ (reference sequence). Here the CDR3 DNA reads TGTGCCAGCAGCCTGCCTGGGGCCGGGGAGCTGTTTTTT. It encodes CASSLPGAGELFF.

This clonotype was found a few times. This chain links TRBV6-1 with TRBJ1-1; possible D gene TRBD1, 6 bases. Trimming shortened V by 7 bases and J by 1 base, and 19 bases separated the two germline ends. From germline, CDR1 is MNHNS and CDR2 SASEGT. This CDR3 is built from 16 residues. CDR3 region: CASNRDNWGANTEAFF. CDR3 nucleotide sequence: TGTGCCAGCAACAGGGATAATTGGGGAGCGAACACTGAAGCTTTCTTT.

There are a few counts of this clonotype. This rearrangement joins TRBV27 to TRBJ2-1, with D possibly being TRBD2 (5 bases). The CDR3 consists of 14 residues. The ends were cut back, 0 bases at V and 9 bases at J, with 12 bases in the middle. Germline V lookup: CDR1 MNHEY, CDR2 SMNVEV (reference sequence). CDR3 sequence: CASSLSVLEGEQFF. The CDR3 coding sequence is TGTGCCAGCAGTTTATCGGTACTAGAGGGTGAGCAGTTCTTC.

This clonotype was seen at least ten times. The chain has TRBV18 and TRBJ2-1, with D unresolved. The germline V gene has CDR1 KGHSH and CDR2 LQKENI. This CDR3 has 11 amino acids. The V end lost 5 bases, the J end lost 5 bases, and 4 bases lay between the germline ends. CDR3 coding DNA: TGTGCCAGCTCAGCGAACAATGAGCAGTTCTTC. Protein product: CASSANNEQFF.

This clonotype was detected many times. The J gene is TRBJ1-2, the V gene TRBV28; 8 nucleotides align to TRBD1. This CDR3 comprises 14 residues. J lost 0 bases, V lost 6 bases, and 3 bases had no gene match. Per the germline V gene, CDR1 is MDHEN and CDR2 is SYDVKM. The CDR3 spells CASSRDRSNYGYTF. The DNA for the CDR3 is TGTGCCAGCAGCCGGGACAGGTCTAACTATGGCTACACCTTC.

This clonotype was counted only a few times. The chain links TRBV7-8 to TRBJ1-1; 9 nucleotides match TRBD1. The CDR3 contains 15 residues. Germline V gives CDR1 SGHVS, CDR2 FQNEAQ. Trimming cost V 4 bases and J 2 bases; bases outside gene matches: 5. The CDR3 here is CASSYGQGKNTEAFF. The CDR3 DNA follows: TGTGCCAGCAGCTACGGACAGGGGAAAAACACTGAAGCTTTCTTT.

This sequence joins TRBV9 and TRBJ2-2; TRBD2 is a possible D gene (6 bases). Trimming removed 3 bases from V and 3 bases from J, with 12 bases in between. The V gene's germline CDR1 is SGDLS and CDR2 YYNGEE. The CDR3 spans 15 residues. This chain's CDR3 is CASSGTGVDTGELFF. As DNA, the CDR3 is TGTGCCAGCAGCGGAACGGGAGTCGACACCGGGGAGCTGTTTTTT.

This clonotype appeared many times. The CDR3 sequence: CASSRGSGDNQPQHF. The CDR3 DNA follows: TGCGCCAGCAGCCGGGGAAGCGGGGACAATCAGCCCCAGCATTTT. This rearrangement joins TRBV5-1 to TRBJ1-5; D not certain. Trimming removed 4 bases from V and 3 bases from J, with 14 bases in between. Germline V gene sequence: CDR1 SGHRS, CDR2 YFSETQ. The CDR3 contains 15 residues.

This clonotype appeared a few times. The genes are TRBV7-9 and TRBJ2-7; 7 bases match TRBD1. Germline CDR1 SEHNR, CDR2 FQNEAQ (reference sequence). The CDR3 covers 15 residues. Trimming took 2 bases from V and 3 from J; bases not matched to a gene: 7. CDR3 loop: CASSLLRDRDYEQYF. CDR3 nucleotides: TGTGCCAGCAGCTTATTACGGGACAGAGACTACGAGCAGTACTTC.